This T cell receptor beta chain comes out of a study of CD8 T cells in ankylosing spondylitis. A quantitative 5'-RACE method, one with molecular barcodes, was used to make TCR beta libraries. TCRdb reprocessed the 5' RACE reads with MiXCR, giving one entry per CDR3 protein. Of under 950,000 distinct CDR3 sequences listed, under 20% were seen once; the top ten hold 15% to 20%. Study conclusions and caveats: The study looked at matched synovial fluid samples from ankylosing spondylitis patients. Disease-linked clones were reported to be significantly enriched there. Previously reported in reactive arthritis synovial fluid and blood were some of the motif variants. Blood from ankylosing spondylitis patients appeared to carry a characteristic roughly 8-variant TCR beta motif.

This clonotype was counted between two and nine times. What it binds is unknown. The CDR3 has 14 residues. Trimming cost V 3 bases and J 3 bases, with 11 bases left between them. Per the germline V gene, CDR1 is SNHLY and CDR2 is FYNNEI. The V and J genes are TRBV2 and TRBJ1-2; D uncertain. The clonotype was recovered from a male donor with ankylosing spondylitis. The sample taken for sequencing was blood, either unsorted or a sorted T cell fraction (not recorded which). The CDR3 nucleotides read TGTGCCAGCAGTGAGGTCCCCGCTGACTATGGCTACACCTTC. Translation gives CASSEVPADYGYTF.